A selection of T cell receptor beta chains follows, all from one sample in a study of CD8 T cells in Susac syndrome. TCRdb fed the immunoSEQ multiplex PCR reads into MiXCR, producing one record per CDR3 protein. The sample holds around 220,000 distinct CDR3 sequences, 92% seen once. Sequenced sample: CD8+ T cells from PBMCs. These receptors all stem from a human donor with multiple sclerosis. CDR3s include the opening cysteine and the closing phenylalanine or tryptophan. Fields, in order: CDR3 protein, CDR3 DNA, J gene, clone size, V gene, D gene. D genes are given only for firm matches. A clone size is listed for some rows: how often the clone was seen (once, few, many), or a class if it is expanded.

CDR3: CATSGPYGYTF
DNA: TGTGCCACCAGTGGCCCCTATGGCTACACCTTC
J: TRBJ1-2
size: NA
V: TRBV24-1
D: NA

CDR3: CASSPEGALGNTIYF
DNA: TGTGCCAGCAGCCCGGAAGGAGCCCTCGGGAACACCATATATTTT
J: TRBJ1-3
size: NA
V: TRBV7-8
D: NA

CDR3: CASSRIGTGVGNTIYF
DNA: TGTGCCAGCAGCCGCATAGGGACAGGGGTTGGAAACACCATATATTTT
J: TRBJ1-3
size: NA
V: TRBV3-1
D: TRBD1

CDR3: CSVAGGPDSRGWETQYF
DNA: TGCAGCGTCGCCGGGGGACCGGACAGCCGGGGCTGGGAGACCCAGTACTTC
J: TRBJ2-5
size: NA
V: TRBV29-1
D: NA

CDR3: CAWSGENNEQFF
DNA: TGTGCCTGGAGTGGGGAAAACAATGAGCAGTTCTTC
J: TRBJ2-1
size: NA
V: TRBV30
D: NA

CDR3: CASSSWTVGNTGELFF
DNA: TGTGCCAGCAGCTCCTGGACGGTGGGGAACACCGGGGAGCTGTTTTTT
J: TRBJ2-2
size: NA
V: TRBV7-9
D: NA

CDR3: CATRDRWIGTEAFF
DNA: TGTGCCACAAGGGACAGGTGGATTGGGACTGAAGCTTTCTTT
J: TRBJ1-1
size: NA
V: TRBV5-8
D: TRBD1

CDR3: CASSLVSGSQVGELFF
DNA: TGTGCCAGCAGCCTCGTTAGCGGGAGTCAGGTCGGGGAGCTGTTTTTT
J: TRBJ2-2
size: NA
V: TRBV4-2
D: TRBD2

CDR3: CASSLYPGANYGYTF
DNA: TGTGCCAGCAGTTTATATCCGGGTGCGAACTATGGCTACACCTTC
J: TRBJ1-2
size: NA
V: TRBV27
D: NA

CDR3: CASSIVLQGGQPQHF
DNA: TGTGCCAGTAGTATAGTCCTACAGGGCGGGCAGCCCCAGCATTTT
J: TRBJ1-5
size: NA
V: TRBV19
D: NA

CDR3: CASSLPATLRDPTGELFF
DNA: TGTGCCAGCAGCTTACCCGCGACACTCAGGGATCCCACCGGGGAGCTGTTTTTT
J: TRBJ2-2
size: once
V: TRBV7-9
D: NA

CDR3: CASRRVEGSTGELFF
DNA: TGCGCCAGCAGGCGGGTGGAGGGATCCACCGGGGAGCTGTTTTTT
J: TRBJ2-2
size: NA
V: TRBV5-1
D: NA

CDR3: CASSADRGAYEQYF
DNA: TGCGCCAGCAGCGCGGACAGGGGAGCCTACGAGCAGTACTTC
J: TRBJ2-7
size: NA
V: TRBV5-1
D: TRBD1

CDR3: CASSLGGTSTDTQYF
DNA: TGTGCCAGCAGCTTAGGGGGTACTAGCACAGATACGCAGTATTTT
J: TRBJ2-3
size: NA
V: TRBV13
D: NA

CDR3: CSVGSEAFF
DNA: TGCAGCGTGGGTAGTGAAGCTTTCTTT
J: TRBJ1-1
size: NA
V: TRBV29-1
D: NA

CDR3: CASSPLEGGFTDTQYF
DNA: TGTGCCAGCAGTCCCCTAGAGGGGGGGTTTACAGATACGCAGTATTTT
J: TRBJ2-3
size: NA
V: TRBV12-3/TRBV12-4
D: NA

CDR3: CASSQDRSGGPNSEQFF
DNA: TGCGCCAGCAGCCAAGATCGATCGGGAGGGCCGAATAGCGAGCAGTTCTTC
J: TRBJ2-1
size: NA
V: TRBV4-3
D: TRBD2

CDR3: CASSYSSTGELFF
DNA: TGTGCCAGCAGTTACTCGAGCACCGGGGAGCTGTTTTTT
J: TRBJ2-2
size: NA
V: TRBV12-3/TRBV12-4
D: NA

CDR3: CASSQDPTGRTKEKLFF
DNA: TGCGCCAGCAGCCAAGACCCAACAGGGCGGACAAAAGAAAAACTGTTTTTT
J: TRBJ1-4
size: NA
V: TRBV4-1
D: NA

CDR3: CASSLGPRSSSAQHF
DNA: TGTGCCAGCAGCTTAGGCCCCAGATCGAGCTCGGCCCAGCATTTT
J: TRBJ1-5
size: NA
V: TRBV13
D: NA

CDR3: CASSATRGRVGSYEQYF
DNA: TGTGCCAGCAGTGCCACCCGGGGCAGGGTAGGCTCCTACGAGCAGTACTTC
J: TRBJ2-7
size: few
V: TRBV27
D: NA

CDR3: CASSILHHEAFF
DNA: TGTGCCAGTAGTATTCTACACCACGAAGCTTTCTTT
J: TRBJ1-1
size: NA
V: TRBV19
D: NA

CDR3: CSAAGQGNNAGANVLTF
DNA: TGCAGCGCCGCGGGACAGGGGAATAATGCTGGGGCCAACGTCCTGACTTTC
J: TRBJ2-6
size: NA
V: TRBV29-1
D: TRBD1

CDR3: CASSPRALQSDTQYF
DNA: TGTGCCAGTAGTCCCAGGGCCCTCCAATCCGATACGCAGTATTTT
J: TRBJ2-3
size: NA
V: TRBV19
D: NA

CDR3: CSVENPTGIGNEQFF
DNA: TGCAGCGTTGAAAACCCGACAGGTATCGGCAATGAGCAGTTCTTC
J: TRBJ2-1
size: NA
V: TRBV29-1
D: NA

CDR3: CATSEDNYGYTF
DNA: TGTGCCACCAGTGAGGATAACTATGGCTACACCTTC
J: TRBJ1-2
size: once
V: TRBV24-1
D: NA

CDR3: CASSFQGQGLETQYF
DNA: TGTGCCAGCAGCTTCCAAGGACAGGGTTTGGAGACCCAGTACTTC
J: TRBJ2-5
size: NA
V: TRBV7-9
D: TRBD1

CDR3: CSVEGQIDTQYF
DNA: TGCAGCGTGGAGGGACAGATCGATACGCAGTATTTT
J: TRBJ2-3
size: NA
V: TRBV29-1
D: NA

CDR3: CASSLGWEKLFF
DNA: TGTGCCAGCAGCTTAGGGTGGGAAAAACTGTTTTTT
J: TRBJ1-4
size: NA
V: TRBV7-9
D: NA

CDR3: CASSKGDGGNQPQHF
DNA: TGTGCCAGCAGCAAGGGGGATGGGGGCAATCAGCCCCAGCATTTT
J: TRBJ1-5
size: NA
V: TRBV9
D: NA

CDR3: CASTLGGDQPQHF
DNA: TGTGCCAGCACCCTGGGAGGGGATCAGCCCCAGCATTTT
J: TRBJ1-5
size: NA
V: TRBV12-3/TRBV12-4
D: NA

CDR3: CSARDRVVHEQYF
DNA: TGCAGTGCTAGGGACAGGGTTGTCCACGAGCAGTACTTC
J: TRBJ2-7
size: NA
V: TRBV20-1
D: TRBD1

CDR3: CATSEGTGEQYNEQFF
DNA: TGTGCCACCAGTGAAGGGACAGGGGAACAATACAATGAGCAGTTCTTC
J: TRBJ2-1
size: NA
V: TRBV24-1
D: TRBD1

CDR3: CASSLGSGTGFVGYTF
DNA: TGTGCCAGCAGCTTAGGATCCGGGACAGGGTTCGTTGGCTACACCTTC
J: TRBJ1-2
size: NA
V: TRBV7-8
D: TRBD1

CDR3: CSARPEGSYEQYF
DNA: TGCAGTGCTCGCCCTGAAGGCTCCTACGAGCAGTACTTC
J: TRBJ2-7
size: NA
V: TRBV20-1
D: NA

CDR3: CASSLGQTNYGYTF
DNA: TGTGCCAGCAGTTTAGGACAGACTAACTATGGCTACACCTTC
J: TRBJ1-2
size: NA
V: TRBV28
D: NA

CDR3: CASKRLTAYEQYF
DNA: TGTGCCAGCAAGCGCCTCACCGCCTACGAGCAGTACTTC
J: TRBJ2-7
size: NA
V: TRBV2
D: NA

CDR3: CASSHEGQGIGDTRYF
DNA: TGTGCCAGCAGCCACGAGGGACAGGGTATCGGGGATACGCGGTATTTT
J: TRBJ2-3
size: NA
V: TRBV3-1
D: TRBD1

CDR3: CASTHRGSYEQYF
DNA: TGTGCCAGCACCCACAGGGGGTCCTACGAGCAGTACTTC
J: TRBJ2-7
size: NA
V: TRBV12-3/TRBV12-4
D: TRBD1

CDR3: CAWSPKFMGDTEAFF
DNA: TGTGCCTGGAGCCCTAAATTTATGGGAGACACTGAAGCTTTCTTT
J: TRBJ1-1
size: NA
V: TRBV30
D: NA

CDR3: CASSMGLYNEQFF
DNA: TGTGCCAGCAGTATGGGACTTTACAATGAGCAGTTCTTC
J: TRBJ2-1
size: NA
V: TRBV6-2/TRBV6-3
D: NA

CDR3: CASIDDASLSYEQYF
DNA: TGCGCCAGCATAGACGATGCTAGCCTTTCCTACGAGCAGTACTTC
J: TRBJ2-7
size: NA
V: TRBV10-2
D: NA